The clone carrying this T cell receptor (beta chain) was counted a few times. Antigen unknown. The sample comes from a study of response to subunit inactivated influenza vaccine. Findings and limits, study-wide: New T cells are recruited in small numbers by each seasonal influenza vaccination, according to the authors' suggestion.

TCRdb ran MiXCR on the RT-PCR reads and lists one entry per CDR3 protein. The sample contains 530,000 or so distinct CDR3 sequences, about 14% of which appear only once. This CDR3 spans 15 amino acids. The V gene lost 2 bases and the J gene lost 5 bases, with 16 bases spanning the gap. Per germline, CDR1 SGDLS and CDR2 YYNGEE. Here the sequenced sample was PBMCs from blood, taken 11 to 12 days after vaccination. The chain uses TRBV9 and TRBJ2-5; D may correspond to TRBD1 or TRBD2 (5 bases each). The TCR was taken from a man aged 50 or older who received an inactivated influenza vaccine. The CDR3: CASSVGTAKGETQYF. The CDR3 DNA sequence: TGTGCCAGCAGCGTCGGGACCGCGAAGGGGGAGACCCAGTACTTC.